A single sample is the source of the 3 T cell receptor beta chains below, sequenced in a study of T cell repertoires in cytomegalovirus infection. A single record per CDR3 protein comes from TCRdb applying MiXCR to the reads. The data show about 830,000 distinct CDR3 sequences, with 30% to 35% seen just once and 9.5% to 15% held by the top ten. These TCRs' antigens remain unknown. The input for sequencing was cultured CD8+ T cells from PBMCs, taken from culture after CMV antigen stimulation. These receptors were obtained from a human donor in good health (CMV status not recorded). Some clones in this sample may be carry-over from other donors' samples.

Worth noting for this clonotype: Possible read error: a much larger clone is one base away. The chain is built from TRBV11-2 and TRBJ1-5; D remains ambiguous. Germline CDR1 and CDR2: SGHAT and FQNNGV. There are 12 residues in the CDR3. CDR3 DNA sequence: TGTACCAGCAGCCGCAAGGGACAGCCCCAGCATTTT. Amino acid sequence: CTSSRKGQPQHF.

This chain uses TRBV7-9 with TRBJ2-1; 13 positions agree with TRBD2. V gave up 6 bases and J gave up 4 bases; unmatched junction bases: 12. This CDR3 is 18 amino acids long. Germline CDR1 SEHNR, CDR2 FQNEAQ (reference sequence). The CDR3 DNA sequence: TGTGCCAGCAGGCCAACGTCGACTAGCGGGGGGAGATACAATGAGCAGTTCTTC. Protein sequence: CASRPTSTSGGRYNEQFF.

The chain recombines TRBV27 with TRBJ1-1; unclear D gene. CDR3 length equals 14 residues. Trimming pared 0 bases from V and 5 bases from J, leaving 10 bases between. Germline V gene sequence: CDR1 MNHEY, CDR2 SMNVEV (reference sequence). The CDR3 DNA sequence: TGTGCCAGCAGTTTATCAGGGTTAAAGACTGAAGCTTTCTTT. It translates to CASSLSGLKTEAFF.